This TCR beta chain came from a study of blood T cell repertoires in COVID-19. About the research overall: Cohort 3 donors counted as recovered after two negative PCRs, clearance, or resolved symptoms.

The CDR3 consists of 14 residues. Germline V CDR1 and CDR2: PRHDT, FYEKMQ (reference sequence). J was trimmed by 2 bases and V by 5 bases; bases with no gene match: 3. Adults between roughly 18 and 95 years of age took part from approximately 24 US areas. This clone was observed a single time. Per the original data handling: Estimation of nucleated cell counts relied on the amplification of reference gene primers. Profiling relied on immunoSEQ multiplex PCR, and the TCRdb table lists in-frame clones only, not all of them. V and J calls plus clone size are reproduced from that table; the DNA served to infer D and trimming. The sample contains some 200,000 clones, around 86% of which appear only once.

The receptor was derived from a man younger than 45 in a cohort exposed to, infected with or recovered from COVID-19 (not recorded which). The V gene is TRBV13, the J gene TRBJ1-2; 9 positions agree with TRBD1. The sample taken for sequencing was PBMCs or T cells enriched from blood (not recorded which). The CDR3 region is CASSAGQGNYGYTF. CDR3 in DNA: TGTGCCAGCAGCGCGGGACAGGGAAACTATGGCTACACCTTC.